A single T cell receptor beta chain is shown here with its context. The CDR3 loop spans 15 amino acids. Trimming pared 3 bases from V and 0 bases from J, leaving 9 bases between. Germline V gene sequence: CDR1 KGHSH, CDR2 LQKENI. This record comes from a study of blood T cell repertoires in COVID-19. About the research overall: From the United States, Italy and Spain came samples of acute and convalescent COVID-19. T cells, B-cell-depleted T cells, or PBMCs supplied cDNA or gDNA.

In the original processing: By means of reference gene primer amplification, nucleated cell counts were estimated. Some clones are missing from TCRdb's copy, which holds only in-frame ones; the method was immunoSEQ multiplex PCR. The V and J calls and the clone size are those of that table, but D and trimming were determined from the DNA. The sample records about 94,000 clones, 80% to 85% being singletons. The specimen sequenced was peripheral blood. The receptor comes from a man in his fifties or sixties with acute or convalescent COVID-19. The rearrangement uses TRBV18 and TRBJ1-5; no clear D gene. CDR3 coding DNA: TGTGCCAGCTCACCCCAGCGGGATAGCAATCAGCCCCAGCATTTT. Its translation: CASSPQRDSNQPQHF.